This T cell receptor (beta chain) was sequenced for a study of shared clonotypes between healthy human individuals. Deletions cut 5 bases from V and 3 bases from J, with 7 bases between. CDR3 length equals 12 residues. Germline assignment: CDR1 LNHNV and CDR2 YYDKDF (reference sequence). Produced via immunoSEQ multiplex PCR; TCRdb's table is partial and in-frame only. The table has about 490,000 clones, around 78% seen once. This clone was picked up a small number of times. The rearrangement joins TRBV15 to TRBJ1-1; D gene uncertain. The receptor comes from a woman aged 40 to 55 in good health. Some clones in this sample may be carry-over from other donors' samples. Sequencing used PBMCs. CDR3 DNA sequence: TGTGCCACCAGCTATTGGTACACTGAAGCTTTCTTT. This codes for CATSYWYTEAFF.